The present T cell receptor (beta chain) was sequenced within a study of cytomegalovirus exposure and HLA in healthy donors. Overall study results and limits: Most TCR sequences were uncommon, yet certain public TCRs appeared in many donors.

Clones were sequenced by immunoSEQ multiplex PCR, and TCRdb holds only the in-frame ones, with some missing. Counted here are roughly 280,000 clones, 80% to 90% occurring once; the ten biggest clones make up 1%. Points on this clone: Its antigen is unidentified.

This CDR3 has 16 amino acids. With 9 bases clipped from V and 10 bases from J, the junction kept 16 bases outside the gene matches. In germline, CDR1 is SGHRS, CDR2 YFSETQ. The TCR sequence derives from a woman aged 18-29 years in good health and CMV-seronegative. V gene TRBV5-1 combines with J gene TRBJ2-1; 13 nucleotides line up with TRBD2. The sequencing sample was made of PBMCs. The CDR3 spells CATTRHTSGRAEEQFF. CDR3 bases: TGCGCCACAACCCGACATACTAGCGGGAGGGCCGAGGAGCAGTTCTTC.